Below, 24 T cell receptor beta chains from the same sample are listed, as sequenced in a study of blood T cell repertoires in COVID-19. TCRdb's copy holds only in-frame clones and misses some; the assay was immunoSEQ multiplex PCR. In the table there are 65,000 to 95,000 clones, 80% to 95% of which are singletons. The material sequenced was peripheral blood. The receptors derive from a man in his fifties or sixties with COVID-19, enrolled during active disease.

J is TRBJ2-2 and V is TRBV7-8; TRBD2 might be the D (6 bases). From germline, CDR1 is SGHVS and CDR2 FQNEAQ. The V gene lost 3 bases and the J gene lost 6 bases, with 14 bases spanning the gap. The CDR3 has 15 amino acids. The CDR3 protein is CASSFRDGGAGELFF. CDR3 nucleotides: TGTGCCAGCAGCTTCCGGGACGGCGGGGCCGGGGAGCTGTTTTTT.

The chain is built from TRBV3-1 (or the pseudogene TRBV3-2) and TRBJ2-1, with D perhaps TRBD1 (6 bases). The germline gives CDR1 LGHDT, CDR2 YNNKEL (reference sequence). This CDR3 spans 13 amino acids. V was pared by 4 bases and J by 2 bases, with 6 bases between. The CDR3 nucleotides read TGTGCCAGCAGCCGACAGGCCTACAATGAGCAGTTCTTC. Translated: CASSRQAYNEQFF.

The genes are TRBV7-9 and TRBJ1-6; 7 bases align to TRBD1. Trimming at V came to 8 bases and at J to 4 bases, leaving 5 bases not matched to a gene. The V gene's germline CDR1 is SEHNR and CDR2 FQNEAQ (reference sequence). The length of the CDR3 is 14 residues. CDR3 DNA: TGTGCCAGCCATGTGGGACAGTATAATTCACCCCTCCACTTT. As protein: CASHVGQYNSPLHF.

This clone turned up a few times. The chain combines TRBV19 with TRBJ1-5; 8 bases line up with TRBD1. The V segment lost 1 base and the J segment 2 bases; nucleotides outside the gene matches: 1. Looked up from germline, CDR1 is LNHDA and CDR2 is SQIVND (reference sequence). The CDR3 has 15 residues. The CDR3 bases are TGTGCCAGTAGTATAGCGGACAGGGGCAATCAGCCCCAGCATTTT. Its translation is CASSIADRGNQPQHF.

CDR3 DNA sequence: TGTGCCAGCAGCGGACAGGGCAGAGCCATCTCTGGAAACACCATATATTTT. Translating it yields CASSGQGRAISGNTIYF. The chain links TRBV3-1 (or the pseudogene TRBV3-2) to TRBJ1-3, with 8 bases identical to TRBD1. The ends lost 5 bases at V and 0 bases at J; junction bases unmatched: 9. This CDR3 is 17 amino acids long. CDR1 LGHDT and CDR2 YNNKEL come from the germline V gene (reference sequence).

The rearrangement uses TRBV6-6 and TRBJ2-2, with 15 bases that match TRBD2. Germline assignment: CDR1 MNHNY and CDR2 SVGAGI (reference sequence). The CDR3 has 18 amino acids. The J segment lost 5 bases and the V segment lost 5 bases, leaving 9 bases of the junction unmatched. The CDR3 region has the DNA TGTGCCAGCAGTCGACGGGGACTAGCGGGAGGAGGAACCGGGGAGCTGTTTTTT. The encoded protein is CASSRRGLAGGGTGELFF.

The V and J genes are TRBV6-5 and TRBJ2-7; D is uncertain. The CDR3 loop spans 12 amino acids. Trimming removed 6 bases at V and 0 bases at J, with 6 bases between. Germline V gene lookup returns CDR1 MNHEY and CDR2 SVGAGI. The CDR3 coding sequence is TGTGCCAGCAGGGCAGGCTCCTACGAGCAGTACTTC. It encodes CASRAGSYEQYF.

This chain connects TRBV3-1 (or the pseudogene TRBV3-2) to TRBJ2-7, with TRBD2 as a possible D gene (6 bases). V lost 4 bases, J lost 1 base, and 14 bases lay in between. Germline V CDR1 and CDR2: LGHDT, YNNKEL (reference sequence). The CDR3 covers 15 residues. CDR3 nucleotides: TGTGCCAGCAGCCGGGTCGGGGAGGCGTCCTACGAGCAGTACTTC. It specifies CASSRVGEASYEQYF.

V gene TRBV4-1 combines with J gene TRBJ2-3, with TRBD2 matching 8 bases. The junction had 10 bases not matched to a gene; V was cut back by 9 bases and J by 5 bases. The CDR3 loop spans 14 amino acids. Germline V lookup: CDR1 MGHRA, CDR2 YSYEKL. CDR3 in DNA: TGCGCCAGAGAACTTGCGGGAGGTATAGATACGCAGTATTTT. This gives the protein CARELAGGIDTQYF.

The V call is TRBV10-3, the J call TRBJ2-7; TRBD1 aligns across 10 bases. The CDR3 is made up of 16 amino acids. CDR1 is ENHRY and CDR2 is SYGVKD in the germline V gene. Unmatched junction bases numbered 4, after V lost 0 bases and J lost 2 bases. This CDR3 is CAISESAGTGAYEQYF. The CDR3 DNA follows: TGTGCCATCAGTGAGTCCGCCGGGACAGGGGCCTACGAGCAGTACTTC.

CDR3 residues: CASSLSGNYNEQFF. In nucleotides, the CDR3 is TGCGCCAGCAGCTTGAGCGGGAACTACAATGAGCAGTTCTTC. The chain has TRBV5-1 and TRBJ2-1; 7 bases line up with TRBD2. This CDR3 is 14 amino acids long. V lost 1 base and J lost 3; bases outside the gene matches: 1. Germline V lookup: CDR1 SGHRS, CDR2 YFSETQ.

The chain joins TRBV3-1 (or the pseudogene TRBV3-2) to TRBJ2-7; no reliable D call. V lost 1 base to trimming and J lost 2 bases, with 12 bases between them. In germline, CDR1 is LGHDT, CDR2 YNNKEL (reference sequence). The CDR3 extends over 15 amino acids. This CDR3 is CASSQGLVSPYEQYV. Written as DNA, the CDR3 is TGTGCCAGCAGCCAAGGGCTGGTATCCCCCTACGAGCAGTACGTC.

The chain uses TRBV18 and TRBJ1-2; D call uncertain. Trimming cost V 3 bases and J 1 base, with 12 bases left between them. Germline CDR1 is KGHSH and CDR2 is LQKENI. The CDR3 runs 15 residues. DNA for the CDR3: TGTGCCAGCTCACCTTCATCGGGAAATAACTATGGCTACACCTTC. Translating it yields CASSPSSGNNYGYTF.

The gene calls are TRBV11-2 and TRBJ2-7; tentatively, D is TRBD2 (5 bases). Trimming took off 5 bases at V and 6 bases at J, with 20 bases between the two ends. Germline V gene data show CDR1 as SGHAT and CDR2 as FQNNGV. The CDR3 covers 15 residues. Written as DNA, the CDR3 is TGTGCCAGCAGCCTGGGCGAGGACTGGACCCTCGAGCAGTACTTC. Its translation: CASSLGEDWTLEQYF.

V gene TRBV18 combines with J gene TRBJ2-3; 7 bases align to TRBD1. Germline V gives CDR1 KGHSH, CDR2 LQKENI. V trimming: 1 base; J trimming: 1 base; junction bases outside the gene matches: 5. The CDR3 runs 16 residues. CDR3 nucleotide sequence: TGTGCCAGCTCACCACAGGGGGCTGGGGGCACAGATACGCAGTATTTT. It translates to CASSPQGAGGTDTQYF.

The V call is TRBV2, the J call TRBJ2-3, with 9 positions matching TRBD2. The CDR3 runs to 16 residues. The V gene's germline CDR1 is SNHLY and CDR2 FYNNEI. V was pared by 6 bases and J by 2 bases, with 9 bases of the junction left unmatched. In DNA, the CDR3 is TGTGCCAGCAGATTGGCCGGGACTAGCCTCACAGATACGCAGTATTTT. It codes for CASRLAGTSLTDTQYF.

J is TRBJ2-7 and V is TRBV30, with D possibly being TRBD2 (5 bases). V was cut by 2 bases and J by 3 bases, with 14 bases left in between. Germline lookup yields CDR1 GTSNPN and CDR2 SVGIG (reference sequence). The CDR3 runs 14 residues. Here the CDR3 reads CAWSTQVGSYEQYF. The CDR3 DNA reads as TGTGCCTGGAGTACCCAAGTTGGGAGCTACGAGCAGTACTTC.

This chain links TRBV27 with TRBJ2-3, with 8 bases fitting TRBD1. CDR3 size: 15 residues. The ends lost 3 bases at V and 2 bases at J; junction bases unmatched: 4. In germline, CDR1 is MNHEY, CDR2 SMNVEV (reference sequence). The CDR3 protein is CASSFGTGYTDTQYF. The CDR3 bases are TGTGCCAGCAGTTTCGGGACAGGTTACACAGATACGCAGTATTTT.

This chain connects TRBV29-1 to TRBJ2-7; D uncertain. The ends were cut back, 7 bases at V and 5 bases at J, with 9 bases in the middle. This CDR3 has 10 residues. Germline CDR1 SQVTM, CDR2 ANQGSEA. The CDR3 reads CSAGADEQYF. DNA for the CDR3: TGCAGCGCCGGCGCGGACGAGCAGTACTTC.

The table lists this clone with a count of one. The chain is built from TRBV5-1 and TRBJ2-3; tentative D call: TRBD2 (6 bases). With 4 bases removed from V and 2 bases from J, the gap between germline ends came to 17 bases. The germline CDR1 and CDR2 sequences are SGHRS and YFSETQ. The CDR3 runs to 16 residues. The CDR3 DNA sequence: TGCGCCAGCAGCGCAGTACCGGGACTCAACACAGATACGCAGTATTTT. It codes for CASSAVPGLNTDTQYF.

V usage is TRBV27 and J usage is TRBJ2-7, with D unresolved. The CDR3 spans 13 residues. CDR1 and CDR2 (germline): MNHEY, SMNVEV (reference sequence). Trimming took off 0 bases at V and 5 bases at J, with 8 bases between the two ends. The CDR3, as DNA: TGTGCCAGCAGTTTATCTCTTCTCGACGAGCAGTACTTC. It encodes CASSLSLLDEQYF.

For this clone: A read error may account for a junction end that differs from germline. This chain links TRBV7-7 with TRBJ2-5; 12 bases agree with TRBD2. CDR1 is SSHAT, CDR2 FNYEAQ, per germline (reference sequence). CDR3 size: 16 residues. This chain's CDR3 is CASSLGLAGVQETQYF. The CDR3 DNA is TGTGCTAGCAGCTTGGGACTAGCGGGCGTCCAAGAGACCCAGTACTTC.

This chain uses TRBV7-8 with TRBJ2-1; D remains unclear. The CDR3 loop spans 15 amino acids. Per germline, CDR1 SGHVS and CDR2 FQNEAQ. V dropped 5 bases and J dropped 0 bases, with 11 bases sitting between them. The CDR3 DNA is TGTGCCAGCAGCCCTAGGCCGAACTCCTACAATGAGCAGTTCTTC. Amino acids: CASSPRPNSYNEQFF.

This sequence joins TRBV2 and TRBJ2-7; maybe TRBD1 (5 bases). CDR1 is SNHLY and CDR2 is FYNNEI in the germline V gene. This CDR3 is 14 amino acids long. V lost 7 bases, J lost 1 base, and 14 bases lay in between. This CDR3 is CASKDDRASYEQYF. Here the CDR3 DNA reads TGTGCCAGCAAGGACGACAGAGCGTCCTACGAGCAGTACTTC.